This T cell receptor (beta chain) was retrieved from a study of response to subunit inactivated influenza vaccine. One entry per CDR3 protein results from TCRdb running MiXCR on the RT-PCR reads. This table holds 400,000 to 650,000 distinct CDR3 sequences, roughly 7.6% found once. Trimming took 4 bases from V and 4 from J; bases not matched to a gene: 8. CDR1 is LGHNA, CDR2 YSLEER, per germline. The CDR3 contains 17 residues. This clonotype was detected ten times or more. The specimen comprised PBMCs from blood, sampled 23 to 25 months after vaccination. The TCR comes from a man aged 50 to 69 who received an inactivated influenza vaccine. The rearrangement uses TRBV4-3 and TRBJ2-1; 12 bases agree with TRBD2. CDR3 sequence reads: CASSPRTGLAGYNEQFF. The DNA of the CDR3 is TGCGCCAGCAGCCCTAGGACCGGACTAGCGGGATACAATGAGCAGTTCTTC.